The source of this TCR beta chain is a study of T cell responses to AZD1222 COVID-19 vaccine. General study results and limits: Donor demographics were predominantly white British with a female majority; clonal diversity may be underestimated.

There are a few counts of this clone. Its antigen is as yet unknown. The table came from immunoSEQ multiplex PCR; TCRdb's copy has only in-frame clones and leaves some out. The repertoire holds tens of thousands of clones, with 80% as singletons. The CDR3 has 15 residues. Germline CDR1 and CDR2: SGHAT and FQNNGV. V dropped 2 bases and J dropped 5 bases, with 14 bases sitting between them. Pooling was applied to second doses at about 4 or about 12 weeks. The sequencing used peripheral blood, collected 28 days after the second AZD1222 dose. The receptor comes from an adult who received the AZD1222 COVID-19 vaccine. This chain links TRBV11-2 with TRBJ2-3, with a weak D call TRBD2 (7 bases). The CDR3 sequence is CASSLRGGRGDTQYF. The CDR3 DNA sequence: TGTGCCAGCAGCTTAAGGGGGGGGCGGGGAGATACGCAGTATTTT.